These T cell receptor beta chains were read from a single sample in a study of PD-L1 blockade in urothelial cancer. The protocol was immunoSEQ multiplex PCR, while the TCRdb copy is restricted to in-frame clones and leaves out a portion. In the table there are fewer than 80,000 clones, around 81% of which are singletons. The starting material was PBMCs, obtained around atezolizumab (anti-PD-L1) treatment. Receptor source: a man in his sixties or seventies with urothelial cancer. CDR3s include the opening cysteine and the closing phenylalanine or tryptophan. The D gene is left open where the match is weak. The size entry is marked missing in some rows and otherwise reads once, few, many or a size class.

abundance,d_gene,j_gene,v_gene,CDR3nt,CDR3aa
-,-,TRBJ2-3,TRBV7-9,TGTGCCAGCAGCCTAGCCCAAAAAGATACGCAGTATTTT,CASSLAQKDTQYF
-,-,TRBJ2-3,TRBV6-5,TGTGCCAGCAGCCCAGGGACAGATACGCAGTATTTT,CASSPGTDTQYF
-,-,TRBJ1-3,TRBV6-5,TGTGCCAGCAGTCTTAGGGGCTTTGGAAACACCATATATTTT,CASSLRGFGNTIYF
-,TRBD1,TRBJ1-2,TRBV5-1,TGCGCCAGCAGCCACGGGACAGGGGCAGACTATGGCTACACCTTC,CASSHGTGADYGYTF
-,TRBD2,TRBJ2-1,TRBV6-5,TGTGCCAGCATGGTTGGCGGGAGAGCGGGGAATGAGCAGTTCTTC,CASMVGGRAGNEQFF
once,TRBD1,TRBJ1-5,TRBV6-5,TGTGCCAGCAGAGAAACAGGGGATCGCAATCAGCCCCAGCATTTT,CASRETGDRNQPQHF
-,-,TRBJ2-1,TRBV7-3,TGTGCCAGCAGCCCACCCGGGTACAATGAGCAGTTCTTC,CASSPPGYNEQFF
few,TRBD1,TRBJ1-1,TRBV18,TGTGCCAGCTCACAGACAGGGGGTTCTACTGAAGCTTTCTTT,CASSQTGGSTEAFF
-,-,TRBJ2-1,TRBV6-6,TGTGCCACGCTAGCGATAGGGGCCTACAATGAGCAGTTCTTC,CATLAIGAYNEQFF
-,TRBD2,TRBJ2-3,TRBV7-9,TGTGCCAGCAGCTCGCGAGTCAGCCTAGCGGGAGCCCCAGATACGCAGTATTTT,CASSSRVSLAGAPDTQYF
-,-,TRBJ2-2,TRBV29-1,TGCAGCGCGGACAGCGGCCTAGGAGACGGGGAGCTGTTTTTT,CSADSGLGDGELFF
-,TRBD1,TRBJ1-4,TRBV5-1,TGCGCCAGCAGCCCGGGACAGGGGGCTTCTGAAAAACTGTTTTTT,CASSPGQGASEKLFF
-,-,TRBJ2-7,TRBV5-1,TGCGCCAGCAGCTTAGTGAGCTCCTACGAGCAGTACTTC,CASSLVSSYEQYF
-,TRBD2,TRBJ2-1,TRBV28,TGTGCCAGCAGTGGACTAGCGGGAGTGGTTCTGTTCTTC,CASSGLAGVVLFF
-,-,TRBJ2-2,TRBV28,TGTGCCAGCAGGTCCCGTAGAGGTTCGAGGGACACCGGGGAGCTGTTTTTT,CASRSRRGSRDTGELFF
-,-,TRBJ2-3,TRBV2,TGTGCCAGCAGTGAACAGGTTGCAGATACGCAGTATTTT,CASSEQVADTQYF
-,TRBD1,TRBJ2-5,TRBV2,TGTGCCAGCAGCCGGGACAGGGTAAACCAAGAGACCCAGTACTTC,CASSRDRVNQETQYF
-,TRBD2,TRBJ2-1,TRBV5-1,TGCGCCAGCTCCCTTCCTAGCGGGCGTGGATCCTACAATGAGCAGTTCTTC,CASSLPSGRGSYNEQFF
once,-,TRBJ2-1,TRBV2,TGTGCCAGCAGTGAACTTCCGGGGAGCTCCTACAATGAGCAGTTCTTC,CASSELPGSSYNEQFF
-,TRBD1,TRBJ1-3,TRBV6-6,TGTGCCAGCAGGGAACAGGGGGCAAATGGAAACACCATATATTTT,CASREQGANGNTIYF
-,-,TRBJ2-3,TRBV10-2,TGCGCCAGCAGCGGACGGAGGCGGAACCCTAGCACAGATACGCAGTATTTT,CASSGRRRNPSTDTQYF
once,-,TRBJ1-1,TRBV7-8,TGTGCCAGCAGCTTAGCACAGGCGAACACTGAAGCTTTCTTT,CASSLAQANTEAFF